One T cell receptor (beta chain) is described in this entry. This sample is part of a study of T cell repertoires in ileal Crohn's disease. Assay used: immunoSEQ multiplex PCR; TCRdb lists only in-frame clones, some missing. The sample includes 3,500 to 5,000 clones, under 80% seen only once; the top ten take more than 5.5%. Germline loops: CDR1 MGHRA, CDR2 YSYEKL. This CDR3 contains 20 residues. V lost 1 base to trimming and J lost 5 bases; unmatched junction nucleotides: 19. Time point meaning: inflamed ileum from the surgical specimen. Included were adult ileal or ileocolonic Crohn's patients indicated for ileocolonic resection.

The clonotype was recovered from an adult with Crohn's disease. Source material: ileal tissue. The chain links TRBV4-1 to TRBJ2-5, with 10 bases fitting TRBD2. DNA of the CDR3: TGCGCCAGCAGCCAAGGGGTTGGTGAGAGCGGGAGGGCCTGGGGGGAGACCCAGTACTTC. It is translated as CASSQGVGESGRAWGETQYF.